This TCR beta chain was sequenced in a study of T-cell memory formation after mild COVID-19. Looking at the study overall: The study found TCR clusters largely donor specific. Findings of the study overall: Some clones that responded were present in memory (sampled pre-infection), which suggests cross-reactive memory joined.

TCRdb re-derived calls from the 5' RACE reads in MiXCR, one entry per CDR3 protein. The profile shows a few hundred thousand distinct CDR3 sequences, roughly 15% of them singletons. Germline-derived CDR1 and CDR2 are KGHDR and SFDVKD. CDR3 length equals 15 residues. The J segment lost 10 bases and the V segment lost 4 bases, leaving 7 bases of the junction unmatched. This clonotype came up many times. Its antigen is not identified. The V and J genes are TRBV24-1 and TRBJ2-1, with TRBD2 matching over 12 bases. The clonotype was recovered from a man between 18 and 35 years old who had mild COVID-19 (a few samples of this study predate the infection). Cell type and time point are not known. The sequencing input was PBMCs or a T cell subset sorted from them (not recorded which). This chain's CDR3 is CATSDPSGGAQEQFF. The CDR3 DNA follows: TGTGCCACCAGTGACCCTAGCGGGGGGGCCCAGGAGCAGTTCTTC.